This TCR beta chain was sequenced during a study of neurological immune-mediated disorders. TCRdb re-called the 5' RACE reads with MiXCR, one entry per CDR3 protein. The table includes about 15,000 distinct CDR3 sequences, more than 3% detected once. This clonotype has a count of ten or more. V lost 6 bases and J lost 7; bases outside the gene matches: 9. CDR3 length equals 15 residues. CDR1 and CDR2 from the germline V gene are SEHNR and FQNEAQ (reference sequence). The source of this sequence is a woman aged 40 to 50 in good health. The J gene is TRBJ2-1, the V gene TRBV7-9, with 10 bases that match TRBD2. Sequencing was done on a sample of CD8+ T cells from blood. The CDR3 nucleotides read TGTGCCAGCAGTATCGGGCTAGCGGGAGTTAATGAGCAGTTCTTC. It codes for CASSIGLAGVNEQFF.